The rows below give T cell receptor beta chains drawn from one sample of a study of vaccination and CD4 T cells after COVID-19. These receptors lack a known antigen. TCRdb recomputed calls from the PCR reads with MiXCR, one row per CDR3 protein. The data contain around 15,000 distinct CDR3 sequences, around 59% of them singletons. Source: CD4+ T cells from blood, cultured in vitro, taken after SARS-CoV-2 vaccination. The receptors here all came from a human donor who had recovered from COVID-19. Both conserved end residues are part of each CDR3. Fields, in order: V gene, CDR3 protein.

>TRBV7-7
CASSRSKDTEAFF
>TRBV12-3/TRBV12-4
CASNLEGGNQPQHF
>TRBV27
CASSPRTSASNTQYF
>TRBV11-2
CASSLVVGRDYEQYF
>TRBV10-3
CAISLGRGRDQPQHF
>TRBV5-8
CASSLEGTRGYNEQFF
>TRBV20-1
CSARDPAVSGNTIYF
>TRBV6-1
CASTQGGQGAFGYTF
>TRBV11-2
CASTWERGPQETQYF
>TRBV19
CASSIPGAGNTIYF
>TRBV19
CASSTRQLSEAFF
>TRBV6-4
CASSPGNTGELFF
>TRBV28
CASSLDRFSSPLHF
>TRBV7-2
CASSLGGQIQETQYF
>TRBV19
CASSNQGIGNEQFF
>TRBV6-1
CASSGRRMNTEAFF
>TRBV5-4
CASSFDRGNRQETQYF
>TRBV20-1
CSARRGTGHSSYGYTF
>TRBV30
CAWSGGNSNQPQHF
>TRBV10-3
CAISDLGQKPTDTQYF
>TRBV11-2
CASSLGGLNTEAFF
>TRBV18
CASSPPKETQYF
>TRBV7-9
CASSPLGGNYGYTF
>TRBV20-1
CSARGVAGGSYEQYF
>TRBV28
CASSSGYTEAFF
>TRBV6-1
CASRFRQGGGYTF
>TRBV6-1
CATRDRGTIRHNSPLHF
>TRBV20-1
CSARRLAEEYQETQYF
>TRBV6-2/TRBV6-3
CASSDDVRVLPSLHF
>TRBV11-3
CASSQLAGPYEQYF
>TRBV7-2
CASSLGADRGLGYTF
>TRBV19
CASSIDRGSGNTIYF
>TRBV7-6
CASSLVAGEAFF